This passage covers 3 T cell receptor beta chains from one sample sequenced in a study of blood T cell repertoires in COVID-19. TCRdb's table, derived via immunoSEQ multiplex PCR, lists solely in-frame clones and lacks some. The data contain tens of thousands of clones, about 82% of them singletons. Sequencing used peripheral blood. The receptor set was obtained from a woman aged 60-75 years with acute or convalescent COVID-19.

V is TRBV6-5 and J is TRBJ2-2, with TRBD2 matching over 8 bases. CDR1 and CDR2 from the germline V gene are MNHEY and SVGAGI. CDR3 length: 15 residues. After removal of 7 bases from V and 4 bases from J, the junction contained 8 bases not matched to a gene. The CDR3 DNA sequence: TGTGCCAGCACTTTGACAAGCGGGAGCACCGGGGAGCTGTTTTTT. Translation: CASTLTSGSTGELFF.

The rearrangement joins TRBV9 to TRBJ1-5; weak D call: TRBD1 (6 bases). V lost 4 bases, J lost 2 bases, and 25 bases lay in between. This CDR3 contains 19 residues. From germline, CDR1 is SGDLS and CDR2 YYNGEE. The chain's CDR3 is CASSPEGGGPHDGNQPQHF. DNA for the CDR3: TGTGCCAGCAGCCCCGAAGGCGGGGGGCCGCATGACGGCAATCAGCCCCAGCATTTT.

The rearrangement links TRBV14 to TRBJ2-1; no clear D gene. The length of the CDR3 is 17 residues. In germline, CDR1 is SGHDN, CDR2 FVKESK. V dropped 1 base and J dropped 0 bases, with 13 bases sitting between them. As DNA, the CDR3 is TGTGCCAGCAGCCAAGGACCTGCGGAGAGCTCCTACAATGAGCAGTTCTTC. Translation: CASSQGPAESSYNEQFF.